These 7 T cell receptor beta chains came from one sample sequenced in a study of shared clonotypes between healthy human individuals. Measured with immunoSEQ multiplex PCR; TCRdb has only the in-frame clones, and not every one. This table has a few million clones, 90% to 95% appearing once. Sequenced sample: naive CD4+ T cells from PBMCs. Sample subset: CD45RA+ positively selected. The receptor source for this set is a man between 18 and 29 years old in good health. Some clones in this sample may be carry-over from other donors' samples.

A remark on this clone: Other DNA sequences in this sample translate to the same CDR3. The chain carries TRBV9 and TRBJ1-2; 7 bases map to TRBD1. This CDR3 region has 14 residues. Germline V gene lookup returns CDR1 SGDLS and CDR2 YYNGEE. V trimming: 3 bases; J trimming: 2 bases; junction bases outside the gene matches: 4. CDR3: CASSALTGNYGYTF. The CDR3 DNA is TGTGCCAGCAGCGCCCTGACAGGGAACTATGGCTACACCTTC.

The chain uses TRBV7-2 and TRBJ1-2, with TRBD1 as a possible D gene (6 bases). The germline CDR1 and CDR2 sequences are SGHTA and FQGNSA. The CDR3 is made up of 13 amino acids. V was pared by 4 bases and J by 7 bases, with 13 bases between. The DNA of the CDR3 is TGTGCCAGCAGCTCGGCAGGGGATGGTGGCTACACCTTC. This encodes CASSSAGDGGYTF.

This chain connects TRBV7-9 to TRBJ1-1; maybe TRBD1 (5 bases). V was shortened by 4 bases and J by 4 bases, with 16 bases between the two germline ends. This CDR3 is built from 15 residues. CDR1 SEHNR and CDR2 FQNEAQ come from the germline V gene (reference sequence). The CDR3 region is CASSSTRGGTTEAFF. The CDR3 DNA sequence: TGTGCCAGCAGCTCCACCCGCGGGGGGACCACTGAAGCTTTCTTT.

This chain uses TRBV4-1 with TRBJ1-2; D call uncertain. Germline assignment: CDR1 MGHRA and CDR2 YSYEKL. The CDR3 sequence is 13 residues long. Between the trimmed V and J ends, which lost 5 bases and 8 bases, there was a span of 15 bases. CDR3 nucleotides: TGCGCCAGCAGCGCCCGAGGAGGGATCGGCTACACCTTC. Translation: CASSARGGIGYTF.

V gene TRBV4-2 combines with J gene TRBJ2-7, with 12 positions matching TRBD2. V shed 5 bases, J shed 1 base, and the junction held 6 bases outside the gene matches. Germline loops: CDR1 LGHNA, CDR2 YNFKEQ. This CDR3 contains 16 residues. Here the CDR3 DNA reads TGTGCCAGCAGCGCACCTCTAGCGGGAGGGTCCTACGAGCAGTACTTC. Translated: CASSAPLAGGSYEQYF.

This clone has only one observation. The chain joins TRBV20-1 to TRBJ2-4, with D possibly matching TRBD2 (5 bases). Germline V gene data show CDR1 as DFQATT and CDR2 as SNEGSKA (reference sequence). The CDR3 is 8 residues long. The CDR3 region has the DNA TGCAGCCCGGGGATTCAGTACTTC. This encodes CSPGIQYF.

V gene TRBV7-8 combines with J gene TRBJ2-7, with D possibly matching TRBD1 (6 bases). The length of the CDR3 is 15 residues. The V end was cut by 3 bases, the J end by 0 bases, with 12 bases between. Germline CDR1 SGHVS, CDR2 FQNEAQ. The CDR3 DNA reads as TGTGCCAGCAGCTTGGGTGAGGGGGTCTCCTACGAGCAGTACTTC. Protein: CASSLGEGVSYEQYF.